One and the same sample provided the 9 T cell receptor beta chains below, sequenced in a study of blood T cells in healthy people across ages. A second PCR, run for about 7 to 11 cycles, used a sample-barcoded 5' primer plus a J-beta primer mix. TCRdb processed the 5' RACE reads anew with MiXCR; each CDR3 protein has one entry. Of some 1,000,000 distinct CDR3 sequences in the sample, almost 25% were seen once. A further study also used this sample, focusing on T cells of mothers and their children.

Sequenced sample: blood. The receptors stem from a girl under 10 years old in good health.

The chain joins TRBV11-2 to TRBJ2-5; 8 nucleotides agree with TRBD2. The CDR3 runs to 15 residues. Per germline, CDR1 SGHAT and CDR2 FQNNGV. V dropped 5 bases and J dropped 4; count of bases not matched to a gene: 9. The CDR3 coding sequence is TGTGCCAGCAGCCGGGAACTAGCGGCGGCAGAGACCCAGTACTTC. This translates into CASSRELAAAETQYF.

This clonotype was counted a few times. The CDR3 reads CASSPSGLDGETQYF. CDR3 DNA sequence: TGCGCCAGCAGCCCGAGCGGACTAGATGGAGAGACCCAGTACTTC. The chain employs TRBV4-3 and TRBJ2-5; 7 nucleotides match TRBD2. Germline-derived CDR1 and CDR2 are LGHNA and YSLEER. The CDR3 is 15 amino acids. The junction had 9 bases not matched to a gene; V was cut back by 4 bases and J by 4 bases.

V is TRBV7-9 and J is TRBJ2-5; 7 positions match TRBD2. CDR3 size: 13 residues. With V trimmed by 3 bases and J by 4 bases, 2 bases remained unmatched. Germline V gene data show CDR1 as SEHNR and CDR2 as FQNEAQ (reference sequence). The DNA for the CDR3 is TGTGCCAGCAGCTTCCCTAGCGGAGAGACCCAGTACTTC. Residues: CASSFPSGETQYF.

This clonotype was counted only a few times. The chain employs TRBV12-3 or TRBV12-4 and TRBJ2-7; 7 bases map to TRBD2. With V trimmed by 4 bases and J by 4 bases, 10 bases remained unmatched. The CDR3 has 15 amino acids. This chain's CDR3 is CASSSLADRGYEQYF. CDR3 sequence (DNA): TGTGCCAGCAGTTCCCTAGCGGACCGGGGGTACGAGCAGTACTTC.

The V call is TRBV7-8, the J call TRBJ2-3; 11 bases line up with TRBD2. Germline V gives CDR1 SGHVS, CDR2 FQNEAQ. This CDR3 spans 15 amino acids. V was pared by 2 bases and J by 5 bases, with 3 bases of the junction left unmatched. CDR3 nucleotide sequence: TGTGCCAGCAGCTTAAATCTAGCGGGGGGAGATACGCAGTATTTT. Protein: CASSLNLAGGDTQYF.

CDR3 nucleotides: TGTGCCAGCAGCCAAGTCTCAAGCACAGATACGCAGTATTTT. Its translation is CASSQVSSTDTQYF. V gene TRBV4-2 combines with J gene TRBJ2-3; D is ambiguous. Trimming cost V 1 base and J 0 bases, with 5 bases left between them. The CDR3 consists of 14 residues. Per the germline V gene, CDR1 is LGHNA and CDR2 is YNFKEQ.

The chain carries TRBV2 and TRBJ2-7; no firm D call. CDR1 is SNHLY, CDR2 FYNNEI, per germline. The ends were cut back, 6 bases at V and 6 bases at J, with 9 bases in the middle. This CDR3 is 11 amino acids long. In DNA form, the CDR3 reads TGTGCCAGCAGCACCCAGACCGAGCAGTACTTC. Translating gives CASSTQTEQYF.

The chain combines TRBV7-2 with TRBJ2-1; 10 bases fit TRBD1. The CDR3 contains 15 residues. Losses at the gene ends were 5 bases for V and 5 bases for J; bases not matched to a gene: 6. CDR1 and CDR2 (germline): SGHTA, FQGNSA. In nucleotides, the CDR3 is TGTGCCAGCAGCCTCGGACAGGGGGAGCACAATGAGCAGTTCTTC. As protein: CASSLGQGEHNEQFF.

V and J are TRBV3-1 and TRBJ2-2; possible D gene TRBD1, 6 bases. Germline V gene sequence: CDR1 LGHDT, CDR2 YNNKEL (reference sequence). There are 17 residues in the CDR3. V was clipped by 0 bases and J by 5 bases, with 16 bases between them. Here the CDR3 DNA reads TGTGCCAGCAGCCAAGAATCGACAGGCTCGTGGACCGGGGAGCTGTTTTTT. It is translated as CASSQESTGSWTGELFF.